This T cell receptor (beta chain) originates from a study of CD8+ T cells in alopecia areata. Study-wide findings and caveats: Scalp clonality, along with expanded CD8+ clones among the top 100, was significantly decreased by tofacitinib. In blood and scalp, many expanded lesional clones persisted during tofacitinib.

Treatment given: oral pan-JAK inhibitor, 5-10 mg twice daily. The study team obtained lesional scalp punch biopsies and peripheral blood from alopecia areata patients. RNA extraction was followed by reverse transcription into cDNA, which acted as the sequencing template. This table comes from immunoSEQ multiplex PCR, and its TCRdb copy is limited to in-frame clones, with some not included. This table holds a few hundred thousand clones, less than 45% found once. The germline gives CDR1 SGHRS, CDR2 YFSETQ. This CDR3 comprises 14 residues. Trimming shortened V by 3 bases and J by 2 bases, and 10 bases separated the two germline ends. As concerns this clone: Its antigen is still unknown.

The specimen was CD4+ T cells sorted from blood, collected around week 30, from a patient treated with tofacitinib. The receptor was derived from a human donor with alopecia areata. The genes are TRBV5-1 and TRBJ2-3; TRBD1 might be the D (5 bases). CDR3 DNA sequence: TGCGCCAGCAGCTATCGACAGAACACAGATACGCAGTATTTT. It encodes CASSYRQNTDTQYF.